This T cell receptor beta chain was identified during a study of OX40 agonist ivuxolimab in advanced cancers. Produced via immunoSEQ multiplex PCR; TCRdb's table is partial and in-frame only. The sample lists over 15,000 clones, roughly 80% occurring once. This clone has a single count. Its antigen is undetermined. This CDR3 is built from 12 residues. Trimming pared 5 bases from V and 0 bases from J, leaving 5 bases between. The germline CDR1 and CDR2 sequences are SGHNT and YYREEE (reference sequence). General study findings and limits: Those patients achieving a partial response at 0.1-3.0 mg/kg showed among the lowest clonal expansion.

The chain has TRBV5-4 and TRBJ2-5; D might be TRBD2 (5 bases). The receptor was isolated from an adult with an advanced solid tumor such as melanoma, head and neck, liver or kidney cancer. The sequencing used CD4+ or CD8+ T cells sorted from blood, collected in a trial of the OX40 agonist ivuxolimab. The CDR3 reads CASRRDQETQYF. The DNA for the CDR3 is TGTGCCAGCAGGAGGGACCAAGAGACCCAGTACTTC.